Following are 13 T cell receptor beta chains from one sample sequenced in a study of response to subunit inactivated influenza vaccine. TCRdb re-called the RT-PCR reads with MiXCR, one entry per CDR3 protein. The data contain 750,000 to 850,000 distinct CDR3 sequences, roughly 20% of them seen just once; the ten biggest clones take up approximately 10%. The source was PBMCs from blood, collected roughly 5 days after vaccination. These TCRs come from a man over 45 who received an inactivated influenza vaccine.

The CDR3 is CASSLEVPRTGELFF. The CDR3 DNA is TGCGCCAGCAGCTTGGAGGTGCCAAGGACCGGGGAGCTGTTTTTT. The genes are TRBV5-1 and TRBJ2-2; D ambiguous. The V and J ends lost 0 bases and 5 bases respectively, with 11 bases between them. The CDR3 is made up of 15 amino acids. Looked up from germline, CDR1 is SGHRS and CDR2 is YFSETQ.

This chain links TRBV4-2 with TRBJ2-2, with TRBD1 as a possible D gene (6 bases). The CDR3 is made up of 16 amino acids. Germline V CDR1 and CDR2: LGHNA, YNFKEQ. V was pared by 0 bases and J by 5 bases, with 13 bases between. The CDR3 DNA follows: TGTGCCAGCAGCCAAGATTGGCAGGGGCCTACCGGGGAGCTGTTTTTT. Translated, it gives CASSQDWQGPTGELFF.

The table lists this clonotype with a few counts. This chain joins TRBV2 and TRBJ2-1; 8 bases align to TRBD2. Trimming took 8 bases from V and 6 from J; bases not matched to a gene: 12. The CDR3 sequence is 15 residues long. Germline-derived CDR1 and CDR2 are SNHLY and FYNNEI. The CDR3 here is CASVFSRSGSNEQFF. CDR3 sequence (DNA): TGTGCCAGCGTCTTTTCGAGGAGCGGGAGCAATGAGCAGTTCTTC.

This chain joins TRBV20-1 and TRBJ2-7; D possibly corresponds to TRBD2 (5 bases). The CDR3 sequence is 14 residues long. Looked up from germline, CDR1 is DFQATT and CDR2 is SNEGSKA (reference sequence). The V and J ends lost 4 bases and 1 base respectively, with 14 bases between them. The CDR3 nucleotides are TGCAGTGCTACCGGCCTACTAGGTTCCTACGAGCAGTACTTC. Encoded protein: CSATGLLGSYEQYF.

The rearrangement joins TRBV7-2 to TRBJ1-2; no clear D. Germline V lookup: CDR1 SGHTA, CDR2 FQGNSA. V lost 0 bases and J lost 7, with 9 bases in between. The CDR3 spans 13 residues. The CDR3 sequence: CASSLALMGGYTF. CDR3 nucleotides: TGTGCCAGCAGCTTAGCGCTCATGGGTGGCTACACCTTC.

CDR3 protein: CSARAGGNKETQYF. The CDR3, as DNA: TGCAGTGCTAGAGCGGGAGGAAACAAAGAGACCCAGTACTTC. V is TRBV20-1 and J is TRBJ2-5; 7 bases fit TRBD2. The V and J ends lost 1 base and 3 bases, in that order; junction bases with no gene match: 5. The CDR3 spans 14 residues. Germline assignment: CDR1 DFQATT and CDR2 SNEGSKA (reference sequence).

This chain joins TRBV10-3 and TRBJ2-4; unclear D gene. The CDR3 consists of 16 residues. Germline assignment: CDR1 ENHRY and CDR2 SYGVKD. V was cut by 2 bases and J by 0 bases, with 11 bases left in between. Here the CDR3 reads CAISETAALAKNIQYF. In nucleotides, the CDR3 is TGTGCCATCAGTGAGACGGCCGCCCTAGCCAAAAACATTCAGTACTTC.

The chain employs TRBV7-9 and TRBJ2-3, with D unresolved. V was trimmed by 1 base and J by 5 bases, leaving 10 bases between them. Germline-derived CDR1 and CDR2 are SEHNR and FQNEAQ (reference sequence). There are 14 residues in the CDR3. The CDR3 DNA follows: TGTGCCAGCAGCTTAGAGACGGCGCAAGATACGCAGTATTTT. It translates to CASSLETAQDTQYF.

This clonotype has just one count. Here the CDR3 DNA reads TGCAGCGTTGAAAAAAGCGGGAGCCCGAATACGCAGTATTTT. This gives the protein CSVEKSGSPNTQYF. The chain couples TRBV29-1 to TRBJ2-3; 8 bases agree with TRBD2. Germline lookup yields CDR1 SQVTM and CDR2 ANQGSEA. V was pared by 2 bases and J by 7 bases, with 8 bases of the junction left unmatched. The CDR3 contains 14 residues.

This chain connects TRBV7-2 to TRBJ2-3, with TRBD2 as a possible D gene (5 bases). Germline CDR1 reads SGHTA; CDR2 reads FQGNSA. Trimming removed 4 bases from V and 6 bases from J, with 17 bases in between. The CDR3 is made up of 15 amino acids. The CDR3 here is CASSYASRPWDTQYF. Here the CDR3 DNA reads TGTGCCAGCAGCTACGCTAGCAGACCCTGGGATACGCAGTATTTT. Supplemented by reference TRBV7-2 and TRBJ2-3, the full variable domain reads GAGVSQSPSNKVTEKGKDVELRCDPISGHTALYWYRQSLGQGLEFLIYFQGNSAPDKSGLPSDRFSAERTGGSVSTLTIQRTQQEDSAVYLCASSYASRPWDTQYFGPGTRLTVL.

V usage is TRBV29-1 and J usage is TRBJ2-2; D might be TRBD2 (6 bases). Per germline, CDR1 SQVTM and CDR2 ANQGSEA. The ends were cut back, 5 bases at V and 7 bases at J, with 14 bases in the middle. This CDR3 has 13 residues. As DNA, the CDR3 is TGCAGCGTTTGGGGCCCGGGGGTCGGGGAGCTGTTTTTT. Amino acid sequence: CSVWGPGVGELFF.

The rearrangement uses TRBV7-2 and TRBJ2-2; 10 bases map to TRBD1. The germline gives CDR1 SGHTA, CDR2 FQGNSA. Trimming at V came to 5 bases and at J to 4 bases, leaving 4 bases not matched to a gene. This CDR3 spans 15 amino acids. The CDR3 DNA reads as TGTGCCAGCAGCACGGGACAGGGGATCACCGGGGAGCTGTTTTTT. It specifies CASSTGQGITGELFF.

This clonotype was detected only a few times. The chain employs TRBV29-1 and TRBJ2-7; D might be TRBD2 (5 bases). The CDR3 spans 13 residues. V was clipped by 1 base and J by 7 bases, with 14 bases between them. The germline V gene encodes CDR1 SQVTM and CDR2 ANQGSEA. CDR3 DNA sequence: TGCAGCGTTGAAGCCGCAAGTGGAGGTGAGCAGTACTTC. Its translation: CSVEAASGGEQYF.